Shown below are 2 T cell receptor beta chains from a single sample sequenced in a study of cytomegalovirus exposure and HLA in healthy donors. PCR amplification relied on 60 Vbeta primers (plus 13 Jbeta primers). Assay used: immunoSEQ multiplex PCR; TCRdb lists only in-frame clones, some missing. The sample holds 95,000 to 150,000 clones, 77% seen once. Sequencing was carried out using PBMCs. The receptor set was obtained from a human donor in good health.

The rearrangement links TRBV9 to TRBJ2-1, with 10 bases identical to TRBD2. V lost 0 bases, J lost 7 bases, and 7 bases stayed unmatched. The CDR3 is 16 residues long. CDR1 is SGDLS and CDR2 is YYNGEE in the germline V gene. CDR3 protein: CASSVATASGSNEQFF. The CDR3 DNA is TGTGCCAGCAGCGTAGCTACGGCTAGCGGGAGTAATGAGCAGTTCTTC.

The chain is built from TRBV11-2 and TRBJ1-1; D gene unclear. The germline V gene encodes CDR1 SGHAT and CDR2 FQNNGV. V gave up 2 bases and J gave up 7 bases, with 14 bases separating them. The length of the CDR3 is 14 residues. The chain's CDR3 is CASSLSRQPVEAFF. CDR3 nucleotide sequence: TGTGCCAGCAGCTTATCCCGACAACCGGTTGAAGCTTTCTTT.